The subject of this entry is one T cell receptor (beta chain). This specimen belongs to a study of human T cells and chemical hapten exposure. Germline CDR1 and CDR2: ENHRY and SYGVKD. The CDR3 has 11 residues. V lost 11 bases to trimming and J lost 6 bases, with 11 bases between them. Total RNA was isolated from whole blood that had not been fractionated. Authors' processing steps: Sample TCR counts, which ranged from roughly 20,000 to 750,000, had a median of 95,638. TCRdb reprocessed the 5' RACE reads with MiXCR, giving one entry per CDR3 protein. For this entry, the V and J calls and clone size follow TCRdb and not the study's own pipeline. The repertoire holds roughly 81,000 distinct CDR3 sequences, with more than 7.5% as singletons.

The receptor was isolated from a male donor in good health. The chain recombines TRBV10-3 with TRBJ2-1; D gene ambiguous. CDR3 sequence: CALGVSNEQFF. CDR3 DNA: TGTGCCTTAGGAGTCTCCAATGAGCAGTTCTTC.